The 28 T cell receptor beta chains below all came from one sample that was sequenced in a study of blood T cell repertoires in COVID-19 (dated by TCRdb to the early 2020s). Library creation used the immunoSEQ multiplex PCR assay. TCRdb took this table from immuneACCESS and kept in-frame rearrangements with V and J called. Such tables lack part of the clones; where checked against another copy, unresolved V genes explain under half of the gap, and the rest is unexplained. This sample is represented by just under 90,000 clones; 72% of them were singletons. The ten largest clones add up to around an eighth of the sample. Material: peripheral blood. These receptors originate from a woman aged 80 or older with acute or convalescent COVID-19.

The chain employs TRBV19 and TRBJ1-1; possible D gene TRBD1, 6 bases. CDR1 LNHDA and CDR2 SQIVND come from the germline V gene (reference sequence). This CDR3 has 14 amino acids. CDR3 DNA sequence: TGTGCTTCCCTGGACTTTGCCAGGGGCACTGAAGCTTTCTTT. Residues: CASLDFARGTEAFF.

V gene TRBV7-2 combines with J gene TRBJ1-2; possibly TRBD1 for D (6 bases). The V end was cut by 5 bases, the J end by 4 bases, with 8 bases between. From germline, CDR1 is SGHTA and CDR2 FQGNSA. This CDR3 region has 12 residues. The CDR3 here is CASSADSYGYTF. In nucleotides, the CDR3 is TGTGCCAGCAGCGCGGACAGCTATGGCTACACCTTC.

This clone was detected only a few times. The chain has TRBV7-2 and TRBJ1-1, with D hard to call. The germline CDR1 and CDR2 sequences are SGHTA and FQGNSA. The CDR3 spans 14 residues. Trimming stripped 1 base from V and 1 base from J, with 7 bases between. Here the CDR3 DNA reads TGTGCCAGCAGCTTAGGGTGGAGGAACACTGAAGCTTTCTTT. Translated, it gives CASSLGWRNTEAFF.

In its sample, this clone was seen a few times. CDR3 coding DNA: TGTGCCAGCAGCCGTGGAGGGGGGACAGCTAACTATGGCTACACCTTC. Encoded protein: CASSRGGGTANYGYTF. The chain joins TRBV7-9 to TRBJ1-2; 7 bases agree with TRBD1. The CDR3 spans 16 residues. V dropped 5 bases and J dropped 0; count of bases not matched to a gene: 9. The germline CDR1 and CDR2 sequences are SEHNR and FQNEAQ (reference sequence).

V usage is TRBV12-3 or TRBV12-4 and J usage is TRBJ1-1; D not resolved. The V gene lost 2 bases and the J gene lost 8 bases, with 9 bases spanning the gap. This CDR3 has 12 residues. The CDR3, as DNA: TGTGCCAGCAGTTTAAGATTCGAGGAAGCTTTCTTT. This translates into CASSLRFEEAFF.

This rearrangement joins TRBV6-2 or TRBV6-3 to TRBJ1-3; maybe TRBD1 (5 bases). Trimming stripped 5 bases from V and 4 bases from J, with 15 bases between. Per the germline V gene, CDR1 is MNHEY and CDR2 is SVGEGT. There are 15 residues in the CDR3. The CDR3 sequence: CASSDPGLIGNTIYF. Here the CDR3 DNA reads TGTGCCAGCAGTGACCCGGGACTAATCGGAAACACCATATATTTT.

The chain joins TRBV6-2 or TRBV6-3 to TRBJ2-3; D is perhaps TRBD1 (5 bases). The CDR3 consists of 16 residues. V was shortened by 6 bases and J by 4 bases, with 20 bases between the two germline ends. Germline V gene lookup returns CDR1 MNHEY and CDR2 SVGEGT. The CDR3 here is CASSFKSRGIPDTQYF. CDR3 DNA sequence: TGTGCCAGCAGCTTCAAATCTAGGGGCATCCCAGATACGCAGTATTTT.

In regard to this clone: Other nucleotide sequences in the sample specify the same CDR3. The V call is TRBV6-5, the J call TRBJ1-6, with D unclear. Trimming pared 2 bases from V and 9 bases from J, leaving 11 bases between. There are 14 residues in the CDR3. From germline, CDR1 is MNHEY and CDR2 SVGAGI. The CDR3 DNA sequence: TGTGCCAGCAGTTACAGCACGGGAGGTTCACCCCTCCACTTT. Its protein is CASSYSTGGSPLHF.

The chain joins TRBV30 to TRBJ2-5; D is ambiguous. CDR3 length equals 12 residues. The ends were cut back, 1 base at V and 7 bases at J, with 10 bases in the middle. Germline values: CDR1 GTSNPN, CDR2 SVGIG (reference sequence). CDR3 bases: TGTGCCTGGAGTGCCCGAGGAGCGACCCAGTACTTC. Its protein product is CAWSARGATQYF.

CDR3 loop: CASSYDFTAGDPEAFF. DNA of the CDR3: TGTGCCAGCAGTTACGATTTCACGGCAGGCGACCCTGAAGCTTTCTTT. J is TRBJ1-1 and V is TRBV6-2 or TRBV6-3; D is uncertain. The CDR3 contains 16 residues. Germline CDR1 is MNHEY and CDR2 is SVGEGT. V was shortened by 2 bases and J by 6 bases, with 19 bases between the two germline ends.

As to this clone: Additional DNA sequences in this sample encode the identical CDR3. The genes are TRBV5-4 and TRBJ2-7, with 9 bases aligning to TRBD1. This CDR3 spans 14 amino acids. The V segment lost 3 bases and the J segment 4 bases; nucleotides outside the gene matches: 5. Per germline, CDR1 SGHNT and CDR2 YYREEE (reference sequence). The CDR3 bases are TGTGCCAGCAGCTCGGGGACAGGGAGGTACGAGCAGTACTTC. Amino acids: CASSSGTGRYEQYF.

The chain couples TRBV12-5 to TRBJ2-3; TRBD1 matches at 8 bases. Germline CDR1 reads LGHNT; CDR2 reads FRNRAP. This CDR3 is built from 13 residues. V gave up 6 bases and J gave up 5 bases; unmatched junction bases: 4. The CDR3 reads CASGRGRIDTQYF. The CDR3 coding sequence is TGTGCTAGTGGCAGGGGGCGCATAGATACGCAGTATTTT.

On this clone: An end of the junction does not agree with germline; a read error may underlie this. The chain carries TRBV28 and TRBJ1-1, with D possibly being TRBD1 (6 bases). Looked up from germline, CDR1 is MDHEN and CDR2 is SYDVKM. This CDR3 is built from 12 residues. CDR3 in amino acids: CASSPNRDGELF. The DNA of the CDR3 is TGTGCCAGCAGTCCTAACAGGGATGGGGAACTCTTT.

This clone was seen more than once but under ten times. This sequence joins TRBV24-1 and TRBJ2-5; TRBD1 matches at 9 bases. The CDR3 runs 15 residues. V gave up 4 bases and J gave up 5 bases; unmatched junction bases: 7. Germline V gene lookup returns CDR1 KGHDR and CDR2 SFDVKD. The CDR3 region has the DNA TGTGCCACCAGTGACCCACAGGGGGCTGCGGAGACCCAGTACTTC. It yields the protein CATSDPQGAAETQYF.

The chain combines TRBV4-1 with TRBJ1-5; D ambiguous. Trimming shortened V by 3 bases and J by 7 bases, and 7 bases separated the two germline ends. The germline V gene encodes CDR1 MGHRA and CDR2 YSYEKL. The CDR3 sequence is 12 residues long. CDR3 amino acids: CASSQVGQPQHF. For the CDR3, the DNA is TGCGCCAGCAGCCAGGTCGGGCAGCCCCAGCATTTT.

This sequence joins TRBV5-6 and TRBJ1-5; TRBD1 matches at 8 bases. This CDR3 is 16 amino acids long. Losses at the gene ends were 3 bases for V and 1 base for J; bases not matched to a gene: 6. Germline V gives CDR1 SGHDT, CDR2 YYEEEE. The CDR3 DNA follows: TGTGCCAGCAGCTCCCAGGGGGCTAGGAGCAATCAGCCCCAGCATTTT. It codes for CASSSQGARSNQPQHF.

The chain employs TRBV19 and TRBJ2-7, with 10 bases lining up with TRBD2. Germline V gives CDR1 LNHDA, CDR2 SQIVND (reference sequence). The CDR3 has 14 residues. Germline trimming cut 8 bases from V and 0 bases from J; bases unmatched to any gene: 4. The CDR3 protein is CASATSGASYEQYF. Here the CDR3 DNA reads TGTGCCAGTGCTACTAGCGGGGCCTCCTACGAGCAGTACTTC.

This sequence joins TRBV6-2 or TRBV6-3 and TRBJ2-1; tentative D call: TRBD2 (5 bases). Trimming shortened V by 4 bases and J by 3 bases, and 13 bases separated the two germline ends. The CDR3 spans 15 residues. Germline CDR1 MNHEY, CDR2 SVGEGT. The CDR3 region has the DNA TGTGCCAGCAGTTTCCTCTCAGGAGGCTACAATGAGCAGTTCTTC. This codes for CASSFLSGGYNEQFF.

For the CDR3, the DNA is TGTGCCAGCAGCTCTGACAGGGCTGGAAACACCATATATTTT. This codes for CASSSDRAGNTIYF. The chain couples TRBV5-4 to TRBJ1-3; 7 nucleotides agree with TRBD1. This CDR3 is 14 amino acids long. J lost 2 bases, V lost 3 bases, and 2 bases had no gene match. The germline gives CDR1 SGHNT, CDR2 YYREEE (reference sequence). Looking up the rest from reference TRBV5-4 and TRBJ1-3 gives the full variable domain: ETGVTQSPTHLIKTRGQQVTLRCSSQSGHNTVSWYQQALGQGPQFIFQYYREEENGRGNFPPRFSGLQFPNYSSELNVNALELDDSALYLCASSSDRAGNTIYFGEGSWLTVV.

The chain combines TRBV5-4 with TRBJ2-5; 9 bases agree with TRBD1. The V segment lost 0 bases and the J segment 3 bases; nucleotides outside the gene matches: 3. Germline V gene lookup returns CDR1 SGHNT and CDR2 YYREEE (reference sequence). The CDR3 loop spans 15 amino acids. The CDR3 DNA follows: TGTGCCAGCAGCTTGGCCGGGACAGGGAAAGAGACCCAGTACTTC. It yields the protein CASSLAGTGKETQYF.

The rearrangement links TRBV5-6 to TRBJ2-1, with D perhaps matching TRBD1 (6 bases). The CDR3 is 16 amino acids. CDR1 is SGHDT and CDR2 is YYEEEE in the germline V gene. Deletions cut 1 base from V and 7 bases from J, with 18 bases between. The CDR3, as DNA: TGTGCCAGCAGCTTGCGGCAGGGGATTATGTGGAATGAGCAGTTCTTC. Its protein is CASSLRQGIMWNEQFF.

The chain carries TRBV28 and TRBJ2-7; 7 bases line up with TRBD1. Germline CDR1 MDHEN, CDR2 SYDVKM. Trimming took 4 bases from V and 10 from J; bases not matched to a gene: 7. This CDR3 is 12 amino acids long. In DNA form, the CDR3 reads TGTGCCAGCAGTTCAGGACAGGCCCGACAGTACTTC. Amino acid sequence: CASSSGQARQYF.

The V call is TRBV18, the J call TRBJ1-2; TRBD1 might be the D (5 bases). The CDR3 has 11 residues. The V end was cut by 4 bases, the J end by 7 bases, with 7 bases between. Per the germline V gene, CDR1 is KGHSH and CDR2 is LQKENI. For the CDR3, the DNA is TGTGCCAGCTCACTAGGGGTTGGCTACACCTTC. Encoded protein: CASSLGVGYTF.

The chain combines TRBV3-1 (or the pseudogene TRBV3-2) with TRBJ1-2; D is unresolved. Trimming took off 4 bases at V and 7 bases at J, with 16 bases between the two ends. Germline-derived CDR1 and CDR2 are LGHDT and YNNKEL (reference sequence). The CDR3 extends over 14 amino acids. CDR3 coding DNA: TGTGCCAGCAGCCCCCCTGGCTGGGCGGGTGGCTACACCTTC. Protein sequence: CASSPPGWAGGYTF.

The chain uses TRBV11-2 and TRBJ1-5; D remains unclear. Germline CDR1 SGHAT, CDR2 FQNNGV. The CDR3 spans 13 residues. With 2 bases removed from V and 5 bases from J, the gap between germline ends came to 7 bases. CDR3 nucleotide sequence: TGTGCCAGCAGCTTAATAGAGGATCAGCCCCAGCATTTT. Translated: CASSLIEDQPQHF. Looking up the rest from reference TRBV11-2 and TRBJ1-5 gives the full variable domain: EAGVAQSPRYKIIEKRQSVAFWCNPISGHATLYWYQQILGQGPKLLIQFQNNGVVDDSQLPKDRFSAERLKGVDSTLKIQPAKLEDSAVYLCASSLIEDQPQHFGDGTRLSIL.

J is TRBJ2-2 and V is TRBV18; 9 bases are shared with TRBD1. The V gene's germline CDR1 is KGHSH and CDR2 LQKENI. The J segment lost 3 bases and the V segment lost 3 bases, leaving 8 bases of the junction unmatched. The CDR3 is 17 residues long. The CDR3 DNA sequence: TGTGCCAGCTCACCGTCAACAGGGGGCGGCGACACCGGGGAGCTGTTTTTT. This translates into CASSPSTGGGDTGELFF.

J is TRBJ1-3 and V is TRBV5-6; D possibly corresponds to TRBD1 (5 bases). Germline V CDR1 and CDR2: SGHDT, YYEEEE. The CDR3 extends over 17 amino acids. Deletions cut 2 bases from V and 4 bases from J, with 19 bases between. CDR3 amino acids: CASSFAGRKGSGNTIYF. The DNA for the CDR3 is TGTGCCAGCAGCTTTGCGGGGCGGAAGGGCTCCGGAAACACCATATATTTT. The variable domain in full, completed from reference TRBV5-6 and TRBJ1-3, reads DAGVTQSPTHLIKTRGQQVTLRCSPKSGHDTVSWYQQALGQGPQFIFQYYEEEERQRGNFPDRFSGHQFPNYSSELNVNALLLGDSALYLCASSFAGRKGSGNTIYFGEGSWLTVV.

This clone was found a few times. At the DNA level, this CDR3 is encoded by other sequences in the same sample as well. The chain uses TRBV7-2 and TRBJ1-4; the D gene is possibly TRBD1 (5 bases). CDR1 is SGHTA and CDR2 is FQGNSA in the germline V gene. This CDR3 spans 16 amino acids. V was clipped by 5 bases and J by 3 bases, with 16 bases between them. CDR3 amino acids: CASSPAGGLANEKLFF. CDR3 DNA: TGTGCCAGCAGCCCCGCCGGGGGACTGGCTAATGAAAAACTGTTTTTT.